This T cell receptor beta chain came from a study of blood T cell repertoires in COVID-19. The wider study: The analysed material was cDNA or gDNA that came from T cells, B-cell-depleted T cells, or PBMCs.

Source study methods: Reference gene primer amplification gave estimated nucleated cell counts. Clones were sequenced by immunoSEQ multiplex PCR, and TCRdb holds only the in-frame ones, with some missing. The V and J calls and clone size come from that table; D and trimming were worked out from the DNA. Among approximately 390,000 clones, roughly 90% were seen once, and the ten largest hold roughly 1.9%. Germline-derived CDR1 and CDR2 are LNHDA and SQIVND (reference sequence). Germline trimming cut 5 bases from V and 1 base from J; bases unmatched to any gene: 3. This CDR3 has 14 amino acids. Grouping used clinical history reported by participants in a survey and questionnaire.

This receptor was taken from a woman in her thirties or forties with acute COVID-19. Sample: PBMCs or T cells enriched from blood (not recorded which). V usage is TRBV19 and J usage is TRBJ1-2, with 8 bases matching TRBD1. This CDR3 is CASSSGQGNYGYTF. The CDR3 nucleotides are TGTGCCAGTAGTTCTGGACAGGGTAACTATGGCTACACCTTC.